These 11 T cell receptor beta chains were all obtained from the same sample, sequenced in a study of blood T cell repertoires in COVID-19. Profiled with immunoSEQ multiplex PCR; TCRdb holds only in-frame clones, not every one. The table has about 42,000 clones, around 90% seen once; the top ten hold approximately 20%. Sample: peripheral blood. The source is a woman older than 75 in a cohort sampled during active or convalescent COVID-19.

The chain combines TRBV10-3 with TRBJ1-2; D remains unclear. CDR1 is ENHRY, CDR2 SYGVKD, per germline. Trimming stripped 2 bases from V and 8 bases from J, with 9 bases between. The length of the CDR3 is 12 residues. CDR3 nucleotide sequence: TGTGCCATCAGTGAGGCTCCAGCGGGCTACACCTTC. Amino acids: CAISEAPAGYTF.

The CDR3 DNA sequence: TGTGCCTGGAGCCCCACCCCGGAGGGCCTCGGGGAGCTGTTTTTT. Protein sequence: CAWSPTPEGLGELFF. The chain employs TRBV30 and TRBJ2-2; D might be TRBD2 (6 bases). V lost 3 bases and J lost 7, with 18 bases in between. The CDR3 has 15 amino acids. The germline V gene has CDR1 GTSNPN and CDR2 SVGIG (reference sequence). The whole variable domain, filled in from reference TRBV30 and TRBJ2-2, reads SQTIHQWPATLVQPVGSPLSLECTVEGTSNPNLYWYRQAAGRGLQLLFYSVGIGQISSEVPQNLSASRPQDRQFILSSKKLLLSDSGFYLCAWSPTPEGLGELFFGEGSRLTVL.

This chain uses TRBV2 with TRBJ1-2, with D maybe TRBD1 (6 bases). From germline, CDR1 is SNHLY and CDR2 FYNNEI. CDR3 size: 15 residues. V dropped 3 bases and J dropped 4 bases, with 15 bases sitting between them. The CDR3 DNA follows: TGTGCCAGCAGTGAGCTTGCGGGGGCGAGCTATGGCTACACCTTC. The encoded protein is CASSELAGASYGYTF.

The CDR3 nucleotides read TGTGCCAGCGTCAGGGGCACTGAAGCTTTCTTT. Amino acid sequence: CASVRGTEAFF. The rearrangement links TRBV6-5 to TRBJ1-1, with D perhaps TRBD1 (6 bases). CDR1 MNHEY and CDR2 SVGAGI come from the germline V gene. V lost 8 bases to trimming and J lost 4 bases, with 8 bases between them. The CDR3 contains 11 residues.

This clone was seen a few times. V is TRBV7-9 and J is TRBJ1-4; no firm D call. CDR3 length equals 13 residues. The ends were cut back, 5 bases at V and 8 bases at J, with 12 bases in the middle. Germline V gene data show CDR1 as SEHNR and CDR2 as FQNEAQ (reference sequence). The CDR3 loop is CASSPTLEEKLFF. CDR3 coding DNA: TGTGCCAGCAGCCCAACCCTGGAGGAAAAACTGTTTTTT.

The V gene is TRBV6-6, the J gene TRBJ2-1; tentative D call: TRBD2 (6 bases). V lost 0 bases and J 7 bases, leaving 16 bases between the germline ends. Germline assignment: CDR1 MNHNY and CDR2 SVGAGI (reference sequence). The CDR3 runs 16 residues. In DNA, the CDR3 is TGTGCCAGCAGTTACTCGTACCGCGGCCGGGGGAATGAGCAGTTCTTC. Translation gives CASSYSYRGRGNEQFF.

This chain joins TRBV7-2 and TRBJ1-2; possibly TRBD1 for D (5 bases). Trimming stripped 5 bases from V and 8 bases from J, with 21 bases between. Looked up from germline, CDR1 is SGHTA and CDR2 is FQGNSA. The CDR3 sequence is 15 residues long. The chain's CDR3 is CASSPIGGVAGGYTF. The CDR3, as DNA: TGTGCCAGCAGCCCGATTGGGGGGGTGGCGGGCGGCTACACCTTC. The complete variable domain, with remaining parts taken from reference TRBV7-2 and TRBJ1-2, reads GAGVSQSPSNKVTEKGKDVELRCDPISGHTALYWYRQSLGQGLEFLIYFQGNSAPDKSGLPSDRFSAERTGGSVSTLTIQRTQQEDSAVYLCASSPIGGVAGGYTFGSGTRLTVV.

This clone was recorded once. The chain employs TRBV5-4 and TRBJ1-4, with 9 bases aligning to TRBD1. V trimming: 1 base; J trimming: 7 bases; junction bases outside the gene matches: 11. This CDR3 contains 17 residues. The V gene's germline CDR1 is SGHNT and CDR2 YYREEE (reference sequence). The CDR3 DNA is TGTGCCAGCAGCTTGCCCACGGGAGGGGGACAGGGTGAAAAACTGTTTTTT. Amino acid sequence: CASSLPTGGGQGEKLFF.

This clone was seen only a few times. The rearrangement links TRBV7-6 to TRBJ2-1; the match to TRBD1 covers 8 bases. The CDR3 is 15 residues long. The V and J ends lost 1 base and 2 bases, in that order; junction bases with no gene match: 1. Germline V gives CDR1 SGHVS, CDR2 FNYEAQ. The CDR3 is CASSLETGAYNEQFF. Written as DNA, the CDR3 is TGTGCCAGCAGCTTAGAGACAGGGGCCTACAATGAGCAGTTCTTC.

The CDR3 spells CASTLGANTGELFF. The CDR3 nucleotides are TGCGCCAGCACGCTGGGAGCGAACACCGGGGAGCTGTTTTTT. The chain employs TRBV5-1 and TRBJ2-2; D might be TRBD2 (5 bases). Germline V CDR1 and CDR2: SGHRS, YFSETQ. The CDR3 has 14 residues. V gave up 6 bases and J gave up 0 bases, with 9 bases separating them.

The CDR3 loop reads CAISRTGDGQPQHF. The CDR3, as DNA: TGTGCCATCAGTAGGACAGGGGACGGACAGCCCCAGCATTTT. The rearrangement links TRBV10-3 to TRBJ1-5; 9 bases align to TRBD1. V lost 5 bases to trimming and J lost 7 bases; unmatched junction nucleotides: 6. This CDR3 has 14 residues. The germline V gene has CDR1 ENHRY and CDR2 SYGVKD.